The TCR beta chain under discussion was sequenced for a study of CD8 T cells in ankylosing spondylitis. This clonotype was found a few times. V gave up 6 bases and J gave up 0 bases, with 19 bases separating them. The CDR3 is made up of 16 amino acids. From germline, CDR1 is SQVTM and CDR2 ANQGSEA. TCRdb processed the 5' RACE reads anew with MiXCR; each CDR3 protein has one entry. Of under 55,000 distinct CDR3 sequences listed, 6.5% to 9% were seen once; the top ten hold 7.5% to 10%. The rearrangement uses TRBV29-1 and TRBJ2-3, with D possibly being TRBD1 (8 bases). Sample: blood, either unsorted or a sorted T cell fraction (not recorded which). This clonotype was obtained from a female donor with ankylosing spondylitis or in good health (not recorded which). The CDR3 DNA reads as TGCAGCGTCCGCGGGGGAAGACAGGGGAGCACAGATACGCAGTATTTT. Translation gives CSVRGGRQGSTDTQYF.